Listed here are 16 T cell receptor beta chains from one sample, sequenced in a study of T cells after yellow fever vaccination (dated by TCRdb to 2018 to 2020). Receptors were amplified or captured by 5' RACE. The run used an Illumina HiSeq 2500. TCRdb trimmed public reads at Q25 via fastp, called clones via MiXCR and kept in-frame beta chains. Each CDR3 protein appears once, grouped with its most common genes and DNA. The sample records more than 450,000 distinct CDR3 sequences, roughly a fifth of which are singletons. The top ten hold 16% of the sample. In light of the paper, this sample's treatment or condition label describes: live attenuated yellow fever vaccine strain. The sample in question was PBMCs, obtained approximately 22 days after the first yellow fever vaccination. These receptors all stem from a young man who received the YFV17D yellow fever vaccine.

The chain combines TRBV7-8 with TRBJ1-2; 7 bases are shared with TRBD1. V was clipped by 1 base and J by 4 bases; unmatched bases: 15. The CDR3 runs 18 residues. Germline V gene data show CDR1 as SGHVS and CDR2 as FQNEAQ. The CDR3: CASSLVRQGIALIYGYTF. The CDR3 coding sequence is TGTGCCAGCAGCTTAGTGAGACAGGGAATAGCCTTGATCTATGGCTACACCTTC.

This clonotype was detected a few times. V usage is TRBV7-9 and J usage is TRBJ2-5; D might be TRBD1 (6 bases). Germline V gene data show CDR1 as SEHNR and CDR2 as FQNEAQ (reference sequence). The V and J ends lost 2 bases and 5 bases respectively, with 15 bases between them. There are 15 residues in the CDR3. In nucleotides, the CDR3 is TGTGCCAGCAGCTTATGGGGCAGGGGCATGGAGACCCAGTACTTC. This sequence encodes CASSLWGRGMETQYF.

This clonotype was detected only a few times. The J gene is TRBJ2-3, the V gene TRBV6-2 or TRBV6-3, with a tentative D call TRBD2 (5 bases). This CDR3 contains 16 residues. CDR1 is MNHEY and CDR2 is SVGEGT in the germline V gene. V dropped 2 bases and J dropped 2 bases, with 14 bases sitting between them. The CDR3 DNA reads as TGTGCCAGCAGTTACGTGAGGGCACTGAACACAGATACGCAGTATTTT. The encoded protein is CASSYVRALNTDTQYF.

The chain has TRBV19 and TRBJ2-3; 7 bases fit TRBD2. The V and J ends lost 5 bases and 0 bases, in that order; junction bases with no gene match: 11. The CDR3 contains 17 residues. The germline V gene encodes CDR1 LNHDA and CDR2 SQIVND (reference sequence). This chain's CDR3 is CASSLPLAQASTDTQYF. The CDR3 DNA reads as TGTGCCAGTAGTCTGCCACTAGCGCAGGCTAGCACAGATACGCAGTATTTT. The whole variable domain, filled in from reference TRBV19 and TRBJ2-3, reads DGGITQSPKYLFRKEGQNVTLSCEQNLNHDAMYWYRQDPGQGLRLIYYSQIVNDFQKGDIAEGYSVSREKKESFPLTVTSAQKNPTAFYLCASSLPLAQASTDTQYFGPGTRLTVL.

J is TRBJ1-1 and V is TRBV6-1; D is possibly TRBD1 (5 bases). The germline V gene has CDR1 MNHNS and CDR2 SASEGT. The CDR3 contains 14 residues. V was pared by 5 bases and J by 5 bases, with 15 bases between. The CDR3 protein is CASSPGTAVTEAFF. The CDR3 DNA sequence: TGTGCCAGCAGTCCCGGGACCGCCGTGACTGAAGCTTTCTTT.

The genes are TRBV12-3 or TRBV12-4 and TRBJ2-1; D possibly corresponds to TRBD2 (7 bases). V was clipped by 7 bases and J by 8 bases, with 21 bases between them. This CDR3 contains 15 residues. In nucleotides, the CDR3 is TGTGCCAGCAACCTCCGGGGGGCCACCCGATATGAGCAGTTCTTC. Amino acid sequence: CASNLRGATRYEQFF.

Many counts were recorded for this clonotype. CDR3 residues: CASSFQRGSDNEQFF. Here the CDR3 DNA reads TGCGCCAGCAGCTTCCAGCGGGGGAGCGACAATGAGCAGTTCTTC. This chain joins TRBV5-1 and TRBJ2-1; 8 bases map to TRBD2. J gave up 5 bases and V 2 bases, and 6 bases lay outside the gene matches. This CDR3 comprises 15 residues. Germline V gives CDR1 SGHRS, CDR2 YFSETQ.

This clonotype was detected a few times. This chain joins TRBV7-2 and TRBJ2-3; D not certain. In germline, CDR1 is SGHTA, CDR2 FQGNSA. This CDR3 has 13 residues. V dropped 3 bases and J dropped 6 bases, with 10 bases sitting between them. The CDR3: CASSFRSWDTQYF. The CDR3 nucleotides are TGTGCCAGCAGCTTCAGAAGCTGGGATACGCAGTATTTT.

This clonotype has more than one count but fewer than ten. The gene calls are TRBV14 and TRBJ2-1, with 10 nucleotides matching TRBD1. Germline trimming cut 1 base from V and 8 bases from J; bases unmatched to any gene: 11. This CDR3 region has 17 residues. The germline V gene encodes CDR1 SGHDN and CDR2 FVKESK. DNA for the CDR3: TGTGCCAGCAGCCAAGGGGGACGGGACAGGGGTGTTTATGAGCAGTTCTTC. As protein: CASSQGGRDRGVYEQFF.

V is TRBV7-9 and J is TRBJ1-1, with 8 bases matching TRBD1. Looked up from germline, CDR1 is SEHNR and CDR2 is FQNEAQ (reference sequence). The CDR3 has 16 residues. The junction had 11 bases not matched to a gene; V was cut back by 6 bases and J by 2 bases. CDR3 DNA: TGTGCCAGCAGGAGACAGGGGACGACTCCTAACACTGAAGCTTTCTTT. It yields the protein CASRRQGTTPNTEAFF.

The genes are TRBV5-1 and TRBJ2-2, with 7 bases fitting TRBD1. The CDR3 runs 15 residues. The germline CDR1 and CDR2 sequences are SGHRS and YFSETQ. V was pared by 0 bases and J by 6 bases, with 5 bases of the junction left unmatched. This CDR3 reads CASSLALTGAGELFF. The CDR3 DNA reads as TGCGCCAGCAGCTTGGCCTTAACAGGGGCCGGGGAGCTGTTTTTT.

Ten or more counts support this clonotype. The chain recombines TRBV27 with TRBJ2-3; possibly TRBD2 for D (6 bases). Germline CDR1 reads MNHEY; CDR2 reads SMNVEV (reference sequence). The CDR3 is 14 amino acids. V lost 6 bases, J lost 3 bases, and 13 bases lay in between. The CDR3 nucleotides read TGTGCCAGCAGGAAATGGGGGGTAACAGATACGCAGTATTTT. Residues: CASRKWGVTDTQYF.

The V call is TRBV7-2, the J call TRBJ1-2, with 8 nucleotides matching TRBD1. J lost 7 bases, V lost 8 bases, and 12 bases had no gene match. Germline CDR1 and CDR2: SGHTA and FQGNSA. The CDR3 runs 14 residues. The CDR3 DNA is TGTGCCAGCGTCGCAGGGGGCTTCTCCCCTGGCTACACCTTC. Translating gives CASVAGGFSPGYTF.

This clonotype was seen only a few times. The chain joins TRBV15 to TRBJ2-7; no firm D call. Per germline, CDR1 LNHNV and CDR2 YYDKDF (reference sequence). This CDR3 has 15 residues. The V end lost 0 bases, the J end lost 0 bases, and 9 bases lay between the germline ends. The DNA of the CDR3 is TGTGCCACCAGCAGAGATTTGGTGGTCTCCTACGAGCAGTACTTC. Its translation is CATSRDLVVSYEQYF.

This chain connects TRBV12-3 or TRBV12-4 to TRBJ1-6, with a tentative D call TRBD1 (5 bases). V was shortened by 1 base and J by 7 bases, with 8 bases between the two germline ends. The CDR3 sequence is 14 residues long. The chain's CDR3 is CASSLESGNSPLHF. Here the CDR3 DNA reads TGTGCCAGCAGTTTAGAGTCAGGGAATTCACCCCTCCACTTT.

CDR3 nucleotides: TGTGCCAGCAGTTTAGTGGGGGGGTCCGAGCAGTACGTC. Residues: CASSLVGGSEQYV. The chain is built from TRBV12-3 or TRBV12-4 and TRBJ2-7; 7 bases line up with TRBD2. CDR3 length: 13 residues. With V trimmed by 1 base and J by 6 bases, 3 bases remained unmatched.